The present TCR beta chain was sequenced within a study of CD8+ T cells in alopecia areata. The overall study: Tofacitinib was taken orally by treated patients, and the dose was 5 to 10 mg twice daily.

Isolation of CD4+ and CD8+ T cells from PBMCs was achieved by sorting. This clone was seen more than once but under ten times. This CDR3 has 12 amino acids. CDR1 and CDR2 (germline): MDHEN, SYDVKM. The V end was cut by 6 bases, the J end by 0 bases, with 3 bases between. Once RNA had been extracted, it was reverse transcribed into cDNA to act as the sequencing template. The protocol was immunoSEQ multiplex PCR, while the TCRdb copy is restricted to in-frame clones and leaves out a portion. Counted here are about 140,000 clones, about 51% occurring once; the ten biggest clones make up less than 1%. The sequence derives from a human donor with alopecia areata. Material: CD4+ T cells sorted from blood, obtained at week 0. The chain couples TRBV28 to TRBJ2-4; D remains ambiguous. The CDR3 reads CASREAKNIQYF. CDR3 bases: TGTGCCAGCAGGGAAGCCAAAAACATTCAGTACTTC.